The rows below give T cell receptor beta chains drawn from one sample of a study of human T cells and chemical hapten exposure. TCRdb re-called the RACE reads with MiXCR, one entry per CDR3 protein. The sample yields over 75,000 distinct CDR3 sequences, roughly 7.1% seen once. Sequences were derived from whole blood, sampled in connection with sensitization to the hapten diphenylcyclopropenone (DPC). The receptor source for this set is a woman in her thirties with alopecia areata. Some clones in this sample may be carry-over from other donors' samples. The CDR3 runs from the conserved cysteine through the conserved F or W. A D gene is named only where the DNA matches it firmly. Clone size is shown for a subset of rows, as once, few, many or a class of expanded clone.

.	TRBJ1-4	few	TRBV5-1	TGCGCCAGCAGCGTGGACCCCAATGAAAAACTGTTTTTT	CASSVDPNEKLFF
.	TRBJ2-3	few	TRBV20-1	TGCAGTGCTAGAGATACAGGGGCGGGGAGGGCCCAAGATACGCAGTATTTT	CSARDTGAGRAQDTQYF
.	TRBJ1-1	many	TRBV5-6	TGTGCCAGTAACCACTGGGCGGAATACACTGAAGCTTTCTTT	CASNHWAEYTEAFF
.	TRBJ2-7	many	TRBV7-9	TGTGCCAGCAGCTTAGGGGCCGCAGTCCACGAGCAGTACTTC	CASSLGAAVHEQYF
TRBD2	TRBJ2-3	many	TRBV12-3/TRBV12-4	TGTGCCAGCAGTTCCCCTCGACTAGCGGGGGCCCGCACAGATACGCAGTATTTT	CASSSPRLAGARTDTQYF
TRBD2	TRBJ2-6	many	TRBV5-1	TGCGCCAGCAAGCGGGACTCTGGGGCCAACGTCCTGACTTTC	CASKRDSGANVLTF
TRBD1	TRBJ1-2	many	TRBV12-3/TRBV12-4	TGTGCCAGCAGCCCCCTGACAGGGGGGCTTGGCTACACCTTC	CASSPLTGGLGYTF
TRBD2	TRBJ2-3	few	TRBV20-1	TGCAGTGCTAGAGTCCAGCGGGGAGGCACAGATACGCAGTATTTT	CSARVQRGGTDTQYF
TRBD1	TRBJ2-2	many	TRBV10-3	TGTGCCACCTCAGGGGGCCCGGGCCCTAACACCGGGGAGCTGTTTTTT	CATSGGPGPNTGELFF
.	TRBJ2-2	many	TRBV29-1	TGCAGCGTATCGGCAGATGCGAACACCGGGGAGCTGTTTTTT	CSVSADANTGELFF
.	TRBJ2-4	.	TRBV12-3/TRBV12-4	TGTGCCAGCAGCGGAGGACAGTCCAAAAACATTCAGTACTTC	CASSGGQSKNIQYF